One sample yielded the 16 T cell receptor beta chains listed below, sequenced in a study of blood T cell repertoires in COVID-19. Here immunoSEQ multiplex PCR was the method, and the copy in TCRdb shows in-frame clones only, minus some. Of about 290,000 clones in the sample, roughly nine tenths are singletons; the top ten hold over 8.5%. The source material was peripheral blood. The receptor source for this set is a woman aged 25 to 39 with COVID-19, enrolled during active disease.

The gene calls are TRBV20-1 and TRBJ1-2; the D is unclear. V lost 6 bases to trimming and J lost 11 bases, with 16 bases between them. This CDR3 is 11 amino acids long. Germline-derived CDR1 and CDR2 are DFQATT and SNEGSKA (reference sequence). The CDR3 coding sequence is TGCAGTGCAGAGGGTTCAGCCGGGTACACCTTC. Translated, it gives CSAEGSAGYTF.

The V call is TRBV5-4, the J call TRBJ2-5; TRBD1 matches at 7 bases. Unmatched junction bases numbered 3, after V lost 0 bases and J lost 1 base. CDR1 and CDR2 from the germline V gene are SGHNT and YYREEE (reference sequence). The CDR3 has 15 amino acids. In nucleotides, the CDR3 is TGTGCCAGCAGCTTGGAACAGGGGCCCCAAGAGACCCAGTACTTC. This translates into CASSLEQGPQETQYF.

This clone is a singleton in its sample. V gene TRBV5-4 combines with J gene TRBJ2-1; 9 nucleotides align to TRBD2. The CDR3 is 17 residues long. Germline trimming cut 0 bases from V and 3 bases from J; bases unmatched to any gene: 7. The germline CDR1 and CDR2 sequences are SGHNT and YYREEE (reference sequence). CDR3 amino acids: CASSLAVLAGSYNEQFF. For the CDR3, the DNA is TGTGCCAGCAGCTTGGCCGTCCTAGCGGGGAGCTACAATGAGCAGTTCTTC.

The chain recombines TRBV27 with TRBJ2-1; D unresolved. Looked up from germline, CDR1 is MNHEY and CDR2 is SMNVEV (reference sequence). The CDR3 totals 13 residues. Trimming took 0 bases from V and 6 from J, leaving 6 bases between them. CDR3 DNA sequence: TGTGCCAGCAGTTTATCGGTGCGCAATGAGCAGTTCTTC. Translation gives CASSLSVRNEQFF.

CDR3 loop: CASSLGPGISYEQYF. For the CDR3, the DNA is TGCGCCAGCAGCCTAGGACCGGGAATTTCCTACGAGCAGTACTTC. This chain joins TRBV4-1 and TRBJ2-7, with D perhaps TRBD2 (5 bases). V lost 4 bases and J 1 base, leaving 14 bases between the germline ends. CDR3 length equals 15 residues. Germline CDR1 reads MGHRA; CDR2 reads YSYEKL.

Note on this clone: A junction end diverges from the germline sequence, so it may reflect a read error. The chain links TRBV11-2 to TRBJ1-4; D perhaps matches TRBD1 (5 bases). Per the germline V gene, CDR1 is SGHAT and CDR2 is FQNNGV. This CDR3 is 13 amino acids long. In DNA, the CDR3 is TGTGCCAGCAGCTTAGATCAGGGTTTTCACATACACTTT. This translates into CASSLDQGFHIHF. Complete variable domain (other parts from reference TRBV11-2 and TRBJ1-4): EAGVAQSPRYKIIEKRQSVAFWCNPISGHATLYWYQQILGQGPKLLIQFQNNGVVDDSQLPKDRFSAERLKGVDSTLKIQPAKLEDSAVYLCASSLDQGFHIHFGSGTQLSVL.

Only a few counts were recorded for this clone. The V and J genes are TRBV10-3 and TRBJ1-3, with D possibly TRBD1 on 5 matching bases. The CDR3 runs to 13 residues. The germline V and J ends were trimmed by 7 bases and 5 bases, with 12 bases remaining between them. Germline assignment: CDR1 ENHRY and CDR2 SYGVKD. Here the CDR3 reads CAIMGGLRNTIYF. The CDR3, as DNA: TGTGCCATCATGGGGGGACTGAGAAACACCATATATTTT.

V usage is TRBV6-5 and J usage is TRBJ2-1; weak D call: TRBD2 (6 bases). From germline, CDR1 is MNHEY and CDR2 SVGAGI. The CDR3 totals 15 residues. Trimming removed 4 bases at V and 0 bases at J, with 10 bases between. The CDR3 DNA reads TGTGCCAGCAGTTTGGCTAGCGCCTCCTACAATGAGCAGTTCTTC. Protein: CASSLASASYNEQFF.

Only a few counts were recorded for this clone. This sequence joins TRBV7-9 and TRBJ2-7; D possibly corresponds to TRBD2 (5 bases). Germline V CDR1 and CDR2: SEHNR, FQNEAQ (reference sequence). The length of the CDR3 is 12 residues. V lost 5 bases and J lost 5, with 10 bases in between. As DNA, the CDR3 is TGTGCCAGCAGCATTCCTAGCAACGAGCAGTACTTC. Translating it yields CASSIPSNEQYF.

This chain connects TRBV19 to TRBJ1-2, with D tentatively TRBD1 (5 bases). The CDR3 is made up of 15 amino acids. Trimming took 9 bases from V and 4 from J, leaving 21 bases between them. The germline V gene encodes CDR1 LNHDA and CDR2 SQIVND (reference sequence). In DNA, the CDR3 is TGTGCCAGCACGGAGACAACGGGGGTTGGCTATGGCTACACCTTC. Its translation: CASTETTGVGYGYTF.

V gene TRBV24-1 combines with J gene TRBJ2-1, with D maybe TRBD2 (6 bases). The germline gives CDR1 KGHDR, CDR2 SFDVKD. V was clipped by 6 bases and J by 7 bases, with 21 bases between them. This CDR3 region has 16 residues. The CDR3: CATSPNGRGSSNEQFF. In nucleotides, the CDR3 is TGTGCCACCAGTCCTAATGGGCGGGGATCATCTAATGAGCAGTTCTTC.

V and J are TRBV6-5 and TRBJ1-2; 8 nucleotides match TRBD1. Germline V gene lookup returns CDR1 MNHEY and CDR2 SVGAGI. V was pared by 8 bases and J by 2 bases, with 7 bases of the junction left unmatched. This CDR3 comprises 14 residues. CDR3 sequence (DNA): TGTGCCAGCGGTAAGACAGGGGTGAACTATGGCTACACCTTC. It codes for CASGKTGVNYGYTF.

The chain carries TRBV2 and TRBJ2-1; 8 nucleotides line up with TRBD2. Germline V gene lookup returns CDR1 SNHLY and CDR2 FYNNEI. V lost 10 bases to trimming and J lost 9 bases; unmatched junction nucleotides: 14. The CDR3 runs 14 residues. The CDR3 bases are TGTGCCACCCAAGGGGAGGGACTAGTTAGTGAGCAGTTCTTC. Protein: CATQGEGLVSEQFF.

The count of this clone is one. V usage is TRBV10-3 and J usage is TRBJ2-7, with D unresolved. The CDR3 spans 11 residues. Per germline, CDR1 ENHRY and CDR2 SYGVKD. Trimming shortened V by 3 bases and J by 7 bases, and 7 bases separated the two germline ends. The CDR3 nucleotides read TGTGCCATCAGTGAACAGTGGGAGCAGTACTTC. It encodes CAISEQWEQYF.

CDR3 loop: CASNHPTNEQFF. CDR3 in DNA: TGTGCCAGCAACCACCCTACCAATGAGCAGTTCTTC. V gene TRBV6-5 combines with J gene TRBJ2-1, with D hard to call. The length of the CDR3 is 12 residues. Germline CDR1 is MNHEY and CDR2 is SVGAGI. The germline V and J ends were trimmed by 7 bases and 6 bases, with 10 bases remaining between them.

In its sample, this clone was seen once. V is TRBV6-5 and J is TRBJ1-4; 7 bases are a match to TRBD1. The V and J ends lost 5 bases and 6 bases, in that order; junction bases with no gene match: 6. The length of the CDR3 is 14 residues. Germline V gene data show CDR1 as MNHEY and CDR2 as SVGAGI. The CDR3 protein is CASSPQGYYEKLFF. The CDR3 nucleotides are TGTGCCAGCAGTCCACAGGGGTATTATGAAAAACTGTTTTTT.